Below, 8 T cell receptor beta chains from the same sample are listed, as sequenced in a study of blood T cell repertoires in COVID-19 (dated by TCRdb to 2019 to 2021). The library came from the immunoSEQ multiplex PCR assay. Here the immuneACCESS table is served through TCRdb, limited to in-frame sequences with V and J called. Missing clones are a known gap in these copies; in checked studies unresolved V genes cover under half, and the rest lacks a known reason. This sample has fewer than 300,000 clones in its table, and approximately 82% of those were observed once. Approximately 2.6% of the sample belongs to the ten largest clones. The specimen sequenced was peripheral blood. The receptors shown here come from a woman in her sixties or seventies with active or convalescent COVID-19.

The V and J genes are TRBV9 and TRBJ2-7, with 7 bases matching TRBD1. Germline-derived CDR1 and CDR2 are SGDLS and YYNGEE. The CDR3 has 14 residues. The V and J ends lost 4 bases and 5 bases, in that order; junction bases with no gene match: 9. The CDR3 protein is CASSPQGYGDEQYF. Here the CDR3 DNA reads TGTGCCAGCAGCCCACAGGGGTACGGCGACGAGCAGTACTTC.

The chain links TRBV2 to TRBJ2-2, with a tentative D call TRBD2 (5 bases). CDR3 length equals 13 residues. The V gene lost 7 bases and the J gene lost 3 bases, with 9 bases spanning the gap. CDR1 is SNHLY and CDR2 is FYNNEI in the germline V gene. The CDR3 region is CASTRGYTGELFF. In DNA form, the CDR3 reads TGTGCCAGCACTCGAGGGTACACCGGGGAGCTGTTTTTT.

The V call is TRBV3-1 (or the pseudogene TRBV3-2), the J call TRBJ1-6; D remains unclear. There are 15 residues in the CDR3. Trimming removed 3 bases from V and 10 bases from J, with 16 bases in between. Germline assignment: CDR1 LGHDT and CDR2 YNNKEL (reference sequence). The CDR3 reads CASSQTTAGGSPLHF. CDR3 nucleotides: TGTGCCAGCAGCCAGACCACAGCAGGAGGCTCACCCCTCCACTTT.

Turning to this clone: In the same sample, other DNA sequences code for this CDR3. The chain recombines TRBV5-1 with TRBJ2-5, with D perhaps TRBD2 (6 bases). V lost 2 bases and J 5 bases, leaving 13 bases between the germline ends. Germline-derived CDR1 and CDR2 are SGHRS and YFSETQ. The CDR3 length is 14 residues. CDR3 amino acids: CASSLVGGEETQYF. CDR3 in DNA: TGCGCCAGCAGCTTAGTGGGGGGAGAGGAGACCCAGTACTTC.

The chain uses TRBV7-2 and TRBJ2-1; 8 bases are shared with TRBD2. V shed 4 bases and J 7 bases; nucleotides not matched to a gene: 9. The CDR3 runs 15 residues. Germline lookup yields CDR1 SGHTA and CDR2 FQGNSA. In DNA, the CDR3 is TGTGCCAGCAGCTCACTAGCGGAGCCGGGGAATGAGCAGTTCTTC. As protein: CASSSLAEPGNEQFF.

This clone is a singleton in its sample. The rearrangement joins TRBV28 to TRBJ2-7; 8 nucleotides line up with TRBD1. The trim removed 3 bases at V and 4 bases at J, leaving 8 bases unmatched. The CDR3 has 15 residues. Germline CDR1 is MDHEN and CDR2 is SYDVKM. The CDR3 is CASSLLGTGTYEQYF. The CDR3 nucleotides are TGTGCCAGCAGTTTGTTGGGGACAGGAACTTACGAGCAGTACTTC.

The chain recombines TRBV18 with TRBJ2-5; 9 positions agree with TRBD1. CDR1 is KGHSH, CDR2 LQKENI, per germline. This CDR3 is 17 amino acids long. V was clipped by 5 bases and J by 4 bases; unmatched bases: 14. Here the CDR3 reads CASSFRDGTGKGETQYF. DNA for the CDR3: TGTGCCAGCTCATTTCGAGACGGGACAGGGAAAGGAGAGACCCAGTACTTC.

V usage is TRBV5-1 and J usage is TRBJ2-6; D remains ambiguous. The V end lost 4 bases, the J end lost 2 bases, and 7 bases lay between the germline ends. CDR3 length: 14 amino acids. Germline lookup yields CDR1 SGHRS and CDR2 YFSETQ. In DNA, the CDR3 is TGCGCCAGCAGCGCAGCGACTGGGGCCAACGTCCTGACTTTC. This encodes CASSAATGANVLTF. Using reference TRBV5-1 and TRBJ2-6 for the parts outside the CDR3, the full variable domain is KAGVTQTPRYLIKTRGQQVTLSCSPISGHRSVSWYQQTPGQGLQFLFEYFSETQRNKGNFPGRFSGRQFSNSRSEMNVSTLELGDSALYLCASSAATGANVLTFGAGSRLTVL.